These 3 T cell receptor beta chains came from one sample sequenced in a study of sequential checkpoint blockade in melanoma. Profiling relied on immunoSEQ multiplex PCR, and the TCRdb table lists in-frame clones only, not all of them. The table shows 15,000 to 20,000 clones, with roughly two thirds occurring only once. Specified treatment: randomized to nivolumab then ipilimumab (arm A) or the reverse (arm B). The sequenced sample was CD8+ T cells sorted from blood (inferred from file names), obtained from a patient given nivolumab and ipilimumab in sequence. The receptor set was obtained from a human donor with melanoma.

The chain employs TRBV4-2 and TRBJ2-7; 11 bases are a match to TRBD2. V trimming: 4 bases; J trimming: 5 bases; junction bases outside the gene matches: 7. CDR1 is LGHNA, CDR2 YNFKEQ, per germline. This CDR3 contains 15 residues. Here the CDR3 DNA reads TGTGCCAGCAGCCCCGTAGCGGGGGGGCTGGACGAGCAGTACTTC. This codes for CASSPVAGGLDEQYF.

In its sample, this clone was seen once. The J gene is TRBJ1-1, the V gene TRBV27; tentative D call: TRBD1 (5 bases). This CDR3 has 14 amino acids. Germline loops: CDR1 MNHEY, CDR2 SMNVEV (reference sequence). The ends were cut back, 2 bases at V and 1 base at J, with 8 bases in the middle. The CDR3 is CASSLRGENTEAFF. CDR3 nucleotides: TGTGCCAGCAGTTTACGGGGGGAGAACACTGAAGCTTTCTTT.

The chain has TRBV6-5 and TRBJ1-1; no clear D gene. The CDR3 spans 13 residues. The germline CDR1 and CDR2 sequences are MNHEY and SVGAGI. V lost 7 bases and J 6 bases, leaving 15 bases between the germline ends. In nucleotides, the CDR3 is TGTGCCAGCACCCTAGGCGGGATAGCTGAAGCTTTCTTT. Translation gives CASTLGGIAEAFF.